Listed below are T cell receptor beta chains from one sample, sequenced in a study of T-cell reconstitution after alpha-beta-depleted transplantation in children. TCRdb re-analysed the PCR reads in MiXCR, keeping a single row per CDR3 protein. The table records about 540,000 distinct CDR3 sequences, 15% to 20% of them present only once. The starting material was PBMCs from the stem cell graft donor, obtained from the stem cell graft. The origin of the receptors is a human donor who donated a stem cell graft to a child with acute lymphoblastic leukemia. Each CDR3 is given with its conserved first and last residue. A D gene is named only where the DNA matches it firmly. Size is omitted from some rows. Given values are once, few, many or a class for expanded clones.

few - TRBJ2-7 TRBV15 TGTGCCACCAGCAGAGATTGGGCCTATCCCAGTCCTGAGGGGATCTACGAGCAGTACTTC CATSRDWAYPSPEGIYEQYF
- - TRBJ1-2 TRBV18 TGTGCCAGCTCACCGCAGAGCTCCGAGTATGGCTACACCTTC CASSPQSSEYGYTF
few - TRBJ2-1 TRBV2 TGTGCCACTATTCCGGGGGCGAGGTCCTACAATGAGCAGTTCTTC CATIPGARSYNEQFF
few - TRBJ2-5 TRBV4-1 TGCGCCAGCAGCCCCGGGGCAGGGGTACAGACCCAGTACTTC CASSPGAGVQTQYF
few TRBD1 TRBJ2-3 TRBV5-6 TGTGCCAGCGGTTGGGAACAGGGGGTCAGAGATACGCAGTATTTT CASGWEQGVRDTQYF
few - TRBJ2-3 TRBV6-2/TRBV6-3 TGTGCCAGCAGTTACTTAAAGGGGGAGTGGAGCACAGATACGCAGTATTTT CASSYLKGEWSTDTQYF
few TRBD1 TRBJ2-7 TRBV10-3 TGTGCCATCAGTTTAGGGACAGGGGTGGGCGAGCAGTACTTC CAISLGTGVGEQYF
- - TRBJ1-1 TRBV12-3/TRBV12-4 TGTGCCAGCAGACCAATCTCACGTGAAGCTTTCTTT CASRPISREAFF
- - TRBJ2-7 TRBV29-1 TGCAGCGTTGAAGATAGGGCCTCCTCAACCTACGAGCAGTACTTC CSVEDRASSTYEQYF
- - TRBJ2-1 TRBV18 TGTGCCAGCTCACCACCGAACCCTGAGCAGTTCTTC CASSPPNPEQFF
- - TRBJ2-2 TRBV9 TGTGCCAGCAGCATTACAGGGAACACCGGGGAGCTGTTTTTT CASSITGNTGELFF
few TRBD1 TRBJ1-5 TRBV20-1 TGCAGTGCTTACCCCGGGACAGGGGGCCGCAATCAGCCCCAGCATTTT CSAYPGTGGRNQPQHF
- - TRBJ2-1 TRBV12-3/TRBV12-4 TGTGCCAGCAGTTTAGATCTGTATAATCCGTTCTTC CASSLDLYNPFF
- - TRBJ2-7 TRBV6-5 TGTGCCAGCAGTACGGACAGTCACCACGAGCAGTACTTC CASSTDSHHEQYF
- TRBD1 TRBJ2-1 TRBV19 TGTGCCAGTAGTGCCTCCGGGACAGGGGTCAATGAGCAGTTCTTC CASSASGTGVNEQFF
many - TRBJ2-7 TRBV27 TGTGCCAGCAGTTTGTCCGATTCATACGAGCAGTACTTC CASSLSDSYEQYF
- TRBD2 TRBJ2-3 TRBV20-1 TGCAGTGCTAGGACTAGCGGGAAGGGGGATACGCAGTATTTT CSARTSGKGDTQYF
few - TRBJ1-1 TRBV7-9 TGTGCCAGCAGCTTGAGTGGGGACGGGACTGAAGCTTTCTTT CASSLSGDGTEAFF
- TRBD1 TRBJ2-3 TRBV9 TGTGCCAGCAGCCCCGAGGAGACAGGGCTATACACAGATACGCAGTATTTT CASSPEETGLYTDTQYF
few TRBD1 TRBJ2-7 TRBV4-1 TGCGCCAGCAGCCAAGCGAGGGGACAGGGTCTCTACGAGCAGTACTTC CASSQARGQGLYEQYF
- TRBD2 TRBJ2-7 TRBV30 TGTGCCAGGGGACTAGGAGGCTACGAGCAGTACTTC CARGLGGYEQYF
few TRBD1 TRBJ1-4 TRBV20-1 TGCAGTGCTGCCCCGGGACAGGGCGGTGAAAAACTGTTTTTT CSAAPGQGGEKLFF
few TRBD2 TRBJ2-7 TRBV7-9 TGTGCCAGCAGCATGCTGACTAGCGGGATAAGGGACGAGCAGTACTTC CASSMLTSGIRDEQYF
few TRBD2 TRBJ2-7 TRBV12-3/TRBV12-4 TGTGCCAGCAGTCCACAGGGTAGCGGGGGCTCCTACGAGCAGTACTTC CASSPQGSGGSYEQYF
few - TRBJ2-3 TRBV11-2 TGTGCCAGCAGCCTGGAGGGATTTAGCACAGATACGCAGTATTTT CASSLEGFSTDTQYF
- - TRBJ1-1 TRBV7-9 TGTGCCAGCAGCTTCTACGACTCGAACACTGAAGCTTTCTTT CASSFYDSNTEAFF
few - TRBJ1-1 TRBV18 TGTGCCAGCTCACCACCGATACTGAGCGCTTTCTTT CASSPPILSAFF
- - TRBJ2-3 TRBV24-1 TGTGCCACCGCAGGGAGCCCCACAGATACGCAGTATTTT CATAGSPTDTQYF
few TRBD1 TRBJ2-6 TRBV15 TGTGCCACCAGCAGAACAGGGGCCGCCCGCTCTGGGGCCAACGTCCTGACTTTC CATSRTGAARSGANVLTF
few - TRBJ2-5 TRBV12-3/TRBV12-4 TGTGCCAGCAGTTTCGACGGGCAAGAGACCCAGTACTTC CASSFDGQETQYF
- TRBD1 TRBJ1-5 TRBV20-1 TGCAGTGCCACGACAGGGGCTGGCAATCCGCCCCAGCATTTT CSATTGAGNPPQHF
few TRBD2 TRBJ2-6 TRBV29-1 TGCAGCGTTGTGAGACTAGCGGATTATGGGGCCAACGTCCTGACTTTC CSVVRLADYGANVLTF
- - TRBJ1-2 TRBV5-1 TGCGCCAGCAGCTCGCCCCTCGGGGGGGGCTACACCTTC CASSSPLGGGYTF
few - TRBJ2-3 TRBV27 TGTGCCAGCAGTTTAAGACCGGAAAGCACAGATACGCAGTATTTT CASSLRPESTDTQYF
few - TRBJ1-2 TRBV12-3/TRBV12-4 - CASSSSTGSSDYTF
few TRBD2 TRBJ2-7 TRBV9 TGTGCCAGCAGCGTAGGGCTAGCGGGAGAGGGGACCTACGAGCAGTACTTC CASSVGLAGEGTYEQYF
- TRBD2 TRBJ2-3 TRBV20-1 TGCAGTGCTAGAATAGGGCGGGAGACAACAGATACGCAGTATTTT CSARIGRETTDTQYF
- TRBD2 TRBJ2-3 TRBV24-1 TGTGCCACCAGTGAGCTTCAGGCGGGAGGGAGGACAGATACGCAGTATTTT CATSELQAGGRTDTQYF
- - TRBJ2-7 TRBV4-1 TGCGCCAGCAGCCAGGACCTCATTACGAGCGGTACAGCCCTGGAGGTGGGGTACTTC CASSQDLITSGTALEVGYF
- TRBD2 TRBJ2-5 TRBV5-1 TGCGCCAGCAGCTTTCGACTAGCGGGAGAAGAGACCCAGTACTTC CASSFRLAGEETQYF
few - TRBJ2-5 TRBV6-2/TRBV6-3 TGTGCCAGCAGTATGGGGGCCCTCTCCCAGTACTTC CASSMGALSQYF
- - TRBJ1-4 TRBV29-1 TGCAGCGTTCAAGGGGCGACTAATGAAAAACTGTTTTTT CSVQGATNEKLFF
few - TRBJ2-1 TRBV5-1 TGCGCCTCCCGGCGCGGTTTCTCGGAGTACAATGAGCAGTTCTTC CASRRGFSEYNEQFF
once - TRBJ2-5 TRBV5-1 TGCGCCAGCAGCTTGAGGCAGGAAGGGACCCAGTACTTC CASSLRQEGTQYF
once - TRBJ1-5 TRBV4-1 TGCGCCAGCAGCCAAGAAGGCCAGGAGATTAGCAATCAGCCCCAGCATTTT CASSQEGQEISNQPQHF
- - TRBJ2-2 TRBV24-1 TGTGCCACCAGTGATGTCCAGGCGAACACCGGGGAGCTGTTTTTT CATSDVQANTGELFF
- - TRBJ2-1 TRBV5-1 TGCGCCAGCAGCACAGGGGAGGATTACAATGAGCAGTTCTTC CASSTGEDYNEQFF
- - TRBJ1-4 TRBV18 TGTGCCAGCTCACCCAAGGAGGGTGAAAAACTGTTTTTT CASSPKEGEKLFF
few TRBD2 TRBJ2-7 TRBV7-6 TGTGCCAGCAGCTTAGAAGCGGGAGGGCCTTGGGAGCAGTACTTC CASSLEAGGPWEQYF
- - TRBJ2-3 TRBV10-1 TGCGCCAGCAGTGAGTTTGGTACAGATACGCAGTATTTT CASSEFGTDTQYF